The following is a T cell receptor beta chain sequence with its context. The antigen is unknown. One entry per CDR3 protein, called by TCRdb with MiXCR from the 5' RACE reads. The table shows approximately 400,000 distinct CDR3 sequences, with 26% occurring only once. The sample originates from a study of CD8 T cells in ankylosing spondylitis. Findings and caveats of the study: Apparently characteristic of ankylosing spondylitis blood was a TCR beta motif (roughly eight highly homologous variants). Matched synovial fluid from ankylosing spondylitis patients was reported to be enriched for disease-linked clones.

V was pared by 3 bases and J by 2 bases, with 13 bases between. The CDR3 is 14 residues long. The germline V gene has CDR1 DFQATT and CDR2 SNEGSKA (reference sequence). The sequence came from a male donor with ankylosing spondylitis. The chain is built from TRBV20-1 and TRBJ2-5; TRBD2 is a possible D gene (6 bases). Specimen: blood, either unsorted or a sorted T cell fraction (not recorded which). The CDR3 region has the DNA TGCAGTGCTAGGTTCGGGGGAAGACAAGAGACCCAGTACTTC. Translated, it gives CSARFGGRQETQYF.